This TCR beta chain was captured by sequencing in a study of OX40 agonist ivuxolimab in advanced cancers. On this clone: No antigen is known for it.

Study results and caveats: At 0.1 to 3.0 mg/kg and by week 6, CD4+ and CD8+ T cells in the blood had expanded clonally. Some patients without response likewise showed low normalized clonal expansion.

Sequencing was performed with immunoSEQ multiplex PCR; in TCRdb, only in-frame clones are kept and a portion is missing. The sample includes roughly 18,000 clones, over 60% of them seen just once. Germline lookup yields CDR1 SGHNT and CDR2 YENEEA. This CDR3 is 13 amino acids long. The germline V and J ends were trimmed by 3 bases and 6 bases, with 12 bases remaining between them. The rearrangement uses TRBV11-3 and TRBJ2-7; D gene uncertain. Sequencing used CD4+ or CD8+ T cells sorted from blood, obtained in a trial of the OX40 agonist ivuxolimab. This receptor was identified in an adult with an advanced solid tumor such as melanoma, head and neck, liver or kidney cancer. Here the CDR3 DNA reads TGTGCCAGCAGCTTCATATTATCCGGCGAGCAGTACTTC. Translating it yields CASSFILSGEQYF.